This T cell receptor (beta chain) was captured by sequencing in a study of cytomegalovirus exposure and HLA in healthy donors. Primers included in the PCR were 60 Vbeta and 13 Jbeta primers. Using immunoSEQ multiplex PCR, the repertoire was profiled, and TCRdb retains in-frame clones only, with some absent. The table for this sample gives fewer than 150,000 clones. The CDR3 spans 12 residues. Germline CDR1 and CDR2: GTSNPN and SVGIG (reference sequence). Trimming stripped 5 bases from V and 2 bases from J, with 6 bases between. This clonotype was obtained from a woman aged 55-69 years in good health and CMV-seronegative. Specimen: PBMCs. The V gene is TRBV30, the J gene TRBJ2-2; D is perhaps TRBD2 (5 bases). Here the CDR3 reads CAWGRNTGELFF. The DNA for the CDR3 is TGTGCCTGGGGGAGAAACACCGGGGAGCTGTTTTTT. The whole variable domain, remainder taken from reference TRBV30 and TRBJ2-2, is SQTIHQWPATLVQPVGSPLSLECTVEGTSNPNLYWYRQAAGRGLQLLFYSVGIGQISSEVPQNLSASRPQDRQFILSSKKLLLSDSGFYLCAWGRNTGELFFGEGSRLTVL.